Each of the 25 T cell receptor beta chains below was sequenced from the same sample in a study of blood T cell repertoires in COVID-19. Profiled with immunoSEQ multiplex PCR; TCRdb holds only in-frame clones, not every one. The sample has 200,000 to 250,000 clones, about 80% seen once. Source material: peripheral blood. All receptors come from a man aged 25 to 40 who had recovered from COVID-19.

The rearrangement joins TRBV6-6 to TRBJ2-1, with TRBD2 matching 9 bases. Trimming at V came to 4 bases and at J to 2 bases, leaving 3 bases not matched to a gene. The V gene's germline CDR1 is MNHNY and CDR2 SVGAGI (reference sequence). CDR3 size: 15 residues. The CDR3 sequence: CASSFSGGPYNEQFF. CDR3 nucleotides: TGTGCCAGCAGTTTTAGCGGGGGCCCCTACAATGAGCAGTTCTTC.

The V call is TRBV2, the J call TRBJ1-5; maybe TRBD1 (5 bases). CDR1 is SNHLY, CDR2 FYNNEI, per germline. The V end lost 6 bases, the J end lost 5 bases, and 11 bases lay between the germline ends. This CDR3 comprises 13 residues. The CDR3 loop is CASRPGLYQPQHF. CDR3 coding DNA: TGTGCCAGCAGACCGGGACTGTATCAGCCCCAGCATTTT.

This clone has more than one count but fewer than ten. The gene calls are TRBV19 and TRBJ2-2; D not resolved. Looked up from germline, CDR1 is LNHDA and CDR2 is SQIVND (reference sequence). The CDR3 extends over 13 amino acids. Trimming took 2 bases from V and 2 from J, leaving 3 bases between them. CDR3 residues: CASSITNTGELFF. CDR3 bases: TGTGCCAGTAGTATAACTAACACCGGGGAGCTGTTTTTT.

This clone is a singleton in its sample. CDR3 DNA sequence: TGTGCCAGTAGTATAGGATACAACAATGAGCAGTTCTTC. As protein: CASSIGYNNEQFF. The rearrangement uses TRBV19 and TRBJ2-1, with D unclear. In germline, CDR1 is LNHDA, CDR2 SQIVND (reference sequence). Trimming pared 1 base from V and 5 bases from J, leaving 6 bases between. The CDR3 has 13 residues.

The V call is TRBV18, the J call TRBJ1-1; TRBD1 might be the D (5 bases). The V and J ends lost 6 bases and 10 bases respectively, with 18 bases between them. The V gene's germline CDR1 is KGHSH and CDR2 LQKENI. CDR3 length: 13 residues. CDR3 bases: TGTGCCAGCTCGGGGGAGGCGGTGAGACGAGCTTTCTTT. It is translated as CASSGEAVRRAFF.

The V call is TRBV7-9, the J call TRBJ2-5; TRBD1 matches at 10 bases. The CDR3 runs 16 residues. V lost 1 base, J lost 5 bases, and 7 bases stayed unmatched. The germline V gene encodes CDR1 SEHNR and CDR2 FQNEAQ (reference sequence). The CDR3 DNA follows: TGTGCCAGCAGCTTAGGGGACAGGGGCCAGCGGGAGACCCAGTACTTC. Translation gives CASSLGDRGQRETQYF.

The chain combines TRBV7-3 with TRBJ2-1; 7 bases match TRBD2. The CDR3 totals 14 residues. V shed 3 bases and J 7 bases; nucleotides not matched to a gene: 6. Germline CDR1 is SGHTA and CDR2 is FQGTGA. The CDR3 DNA reads TGTGCCAGCAGCTTGTCTAGCGGAAGTAATGAGCAGTTCTTC. It yields the protein CASSLSSGSNEQFF.

J is TRBJ2-1 and V is TRBV29-1, with D possibly TRBD1 on 6 matching bases. The V and J ends lost 6 bases and 0 bases respectively, with 9 bases between them. CDR1 and CDR2 (germline): SQVTM, ANQGSEA. This CDR3 contains 13 residues. The CDR3 here is CSVGTRSYNEQFF. The CDR3 DNA reads as TGCAGCGTCGGGACACGCTCCTACAATGAGCAGTTCTTC.

The rearrangement links TRBV19 to TRBJ1-1, with 9 bases fitting TRBD1. The germline V gene has CDR1 LNHDA and CDR2 SQIVND (reference sequence). The CDR3 has 14 amino acids. The ends lost 4 bases at V and 1 base at J; junction bases unmatched: 1. The CDR3 DNA reads as TGTGCCAGTAGTAAACAGGGGGCGAACACTGAAGCTTTCTTT. This codes for CASSKQGANTEAFF.

As for this clone: The identical CDR3 is also encoded by other nucleotide sequences in the sample. V and J are TRBV7-9 and TRBJ2-5; 9 bases align to TRBD1. The CDR3 spans 14 residues. The junction had 2 bases not matched to a gene; V was cut back by 4 bases and J by 2 bases. Germline loops: CDR1 SEHNR, CDR2 FQNEAQ (reference sequence). Here the CDR3 reads CASSSGTGQETQYF. CDR3 nucleotides: TGTGCCAGCAGCTCCGGGACAGGGCAAGAGACCCAGTACTTC.

The genes are TRBV7-2 and TRBJ2-3, with TRBD2 identical over 11 bases. The V gene end was trimmed by 2 bases and the J gene end by 6 bases; junction bases not matched to a gene: 7. Germline V lookup: CDR1 SGHTA, CDR2 FQGNSA. This CDR3 has 16 amino acids. The CDR3: CASSLSSGGLADTQYF. Written as DNA, the CDR3 is TGTGCCAGCAGCTTATCTAGCGGGGGGTTGGCTGATACGCAGTATTTT.

The chain couples TRBV6-2 or TRBV6-3 to TRBJ1-6, with a possible D match to TRBD1 (5 bases). The ends were cut back, 6 bases at V and 3 bases at J, with 18 bases in the middle. Per the germline V gene, CDR1 is MNHEY and CDR2 is SVGEGT. The CDR3 totals 17 residues. This CDR3 is CASSPDRQPYYNSPLHF. The CDR3 bases are TGTGCCAGCAGCCCTGACAGACAGCCTTACTATAATTCACCCCTCCACTTT.

This chain joins TRBV3-1 (or the pseudogene TRBV3-2) and TRBJ2-7; 11 bases map to TRBD1. Unmatched junction bases numbered 1, after V lost 0 bases and J lost 3 bases. The CDR3 covers 15 residues. Per the germline V gene, CDR1 is LGHDT and CDR2 is YNNKEL (reference sequence). In DNA, the CDR3 is TGTGCCAGCAGCCAAGAGGGGACAGGGGGCTACGAGCAGTACTTC. It is translated as CASSQEGTGGYEQYF.

The chain links TRBV29-1 to TRBJ1-6; D ambiguous. Germline V CDR1 and CDR2: SQVTM, ANQGSEA. The CDR3 length is 13 residues. The V and J ends lost 6 bases and 0 bases respectively, with 6 bases between them. CDR3 sequence reads: CSVRSSYNSPLHF. The DNA of the CDR3 is TGCAGCGTGCGGTCCTCCTATAATTCACCCCTCCACTTT.

This chain uses TRBV7-8 with TRBJ1-1, with 7 bases lining up with TRBD1. The germline CDR1 and CDR2 sequences are SGHVS and FQNEAQ. The V and J ends lost 0 bases and 8 bases, in that order; junction bases with no gene match: 3. The CDR3 loop spans 13 amino acids. In nucleotides, the CDR3 is TGTGCCAGCAGCTTAGCGGAGGACAGGGAAGCTTTCTTT. Translated: CASSLAEDREAFF.

V gene TRBV10-2 combines with J gene TRBJ2-7; D may be TRBD1 (5 bases). Per the germline V gene, CDR1 is WSHSY and CDR2 is SAAADI. There are 15 residues in the CDR3. V was cut by 0 bases and J by 3 bases, with 12 bases left in between. CDR3 nucleotide sequence: TGCGCCAGCAGTGAGTCTGGCAGGGCCCACTACGAGCAGTACTTC. Amino acids: CASSESGRAHYEQYF.

The genes are TRBV27 and TRBJ1-1; D unresolved. CDR3 length equals 13 residues. Deletions cut 3 bases from V and 5 bases from J, with 10 bases between. CDR1 is MNHEY and CDR2 is SMNVEV in the germline V gene (reference sequence). The CDR3 DNA sequence: TGTGCCAGCAGTTTGGGTAGAGGGACTGAAGCTTTCTTT. Protein sequence: CASSLGRGTEAFF.

This chain links TRBV24-1 with TRBJ2-5; possible D gene TRBD2, 5 bases. The CDR3 has 14 residues. Trimming left V 4 bases short and J 8 bases short, with 16 bases between. CDR1 is KGHDR, CDR2 SFDVKD, per germline. This CDR3 reads CATSDQTSFSTQYF. The CDR3 nucleotides are TGTGCCACCAGTGACCAAACTAGTTTCTCTACCCAGTACTTC.

The V call is TRBV4-1, the J call TRBJ1-5, with D possibly being TRBD1 (5 bases). CDR3 size: 12 residues. Trimming pared 2 bases from V and 7 bases from J, leaving 6 bases between. The germline V gene has CDR1 MGHRA and CDR2 YSYEKL. For the CDR3, the DNA is TGCGCCAGCAGCCAATGGGGCCAGCCCCAGCATTTT. This encodes CASSQWGQPQHF.

This rearrangement joins TRBV6-5 to TRBJ1-5, with 7 bases identical to TRBD1. CDR3 length: 14 residues. Germline assignment: CDR1 MNHEY and CDR2 SVGAGI. The J segment lost 4 bases and the V segment lost 5 bases, leaving 5 bases of the junction unmatched. This CDR3 is CASSRTGGNQPQHF. CDR3 nucleotides: TGTGCCAGCAGTCGGACAGGAGGTAATCAGCCCCAGCATTTT.

The chain has TRBV6-1 and TRBJ1-5; no firm D call. CDR3 length: 15 amino acids. Germline lookup yields CDR1 MNHNS and CDR2 SASEGT. Trimming shortened V by 2 bases and J by 6 bases, and 14 bases separated the two germline ends. CDR3 region: CASSESGGVGQPQHF. The DNA of the CDR3 is TGTGCCAGCAGTGAATCGGGAGGAGTGGGTCAGCCCCAGCATTTT.

The CDR3 nucleotides read TGTGCCAGCAGCCGGGAACGGGACACAGATACGCAGTATTTT. It is translated as CASSRERDTDTQYF. The gene calls are TRBV7-8 and TRBJ2-3, with TRBD2 as a possible D gene (5 bases). This CDR3 comprises 14 residues. With 5 bases removed from V and 2 bases from J, the gap between germline ends came to 11 bases. Germline lookup yields CDR1 SGHVS and CDR2 FQNEAQ.

This clone was counted a single time. The V gene is TRBV6-5, the J gene TRBJ2-4; the D is unclear. The V end was cut by 8 bases, the J end by 6 bases, with 17 bases between. CDR1 MNHEY and CDR2 SVGAGI come from the germline V gene. The CDR3 covers 14 residues. The DNA of the CDR3 is TGTGCCAGCCGTATCTCGGGTTACGGAAACATTCAGTACTTC. It is translated as CASRISGYGNIQYF.

This clone has at least ten counts. The chain links TRBV3-1 (or the pseudogene TRBV3-2) to TRBJ2-7, with 12 bases aligning to TRBD2. The CDR3 is made up of 15 amino acids. The J segment lost 5 bases and the V segment lost 4 bases, leaving 6 bases of the junction unmatched. Germline-derived CDR1 and CDR2 are LGHDT and YNNKEL (reference sequence). This CDR3 is CASSPGLAGFHEQYV. CDR3 nucleotides: TGTGCCAGCAGCCCAGGACTAGCGGGGTTCCACGAGCAGTACGTC.

This chain uses TRBV18 with TRBJ1-4; 9 positions match TRBD1. There are 15 residues in the CDR3. V shed 6 bases, J shed 8 bases, and the junction held 10 bases outside the gene matches. Germline CDR1 and CDR2: KGHSH and LQKENI. The CDR3 region is CASSPPGQGAEKLFF. The DNA of the CDR3 is TGTGCCAGCTCGCCCCCGGGACAGGGAGCCGAAAAACTGTTTTTT.